This entry lists 8 T cell receptor beta chains sequenced from one sample in a study of T cell responses to AZD1222 COVID-19 vaccine. Assay: immunoSEQ multiplex PCR; the TCRdb copy retains only in-frame clones and omits some. Of some 100,000 clones in the sample, around nine tenths are singletons; the top ten hold 10% to 15%. The source was peripheral blood, collected on day 0 of AZD1222 vaccination. Receptors were obtained from an adult in good health.

The chain is built from TRBV7-3 and TRBJ2-2; no clear D. V lost 2 bases and J lost 4, with 5 bases in between. The CDR3 has 13 residues. In germline, CDR1 is SGHTA, CDR2 FQGTGA. CDR3 bases: TGTGCCAGCAGCTTAGGGTCCACCGGGGAGCTGTTTTTT. It is translated as CASSLGSTGELFF.

The rearrangement joins TRBV28 to TRBJ1-1, with 9 bases fitting TRBD1. The CDR3 has 14 residues. V gave up 6 bases and J gave up 1 base; unmatched junction bases: 3. CDR1 is MDHEN, CDR2 SYDVKM, per germline. The CDR3 spells CASRKQGANTEAFF. The CDR3 DNA reads TGTGCCAGCAGAAAACAGGGGGCGAACACTGAAGCTTTCTTT.

There are a few counts of this clone. V gene TRBV29-1 combines with J gene TRBJ2-7; D gene uncertain. From germline, CDR1 is SQVTM and CDR2 ANQGSEA. V was trimmed by 2 bases and J by 4 bases, leaving 9 bases between them. This CDR3 spans 12 amino acids. CDR3 protein: CSVEITGYEQYF. CDR3 nucleotides: TGCAGCGTTGAAATAACCGGGTACGAGCAGTACTTC.

This clone has just one count. V usage is TRBV7-9 and J usage is TRBJ1-1, with D maybe TRBD1 (6 bases). Germline values: CDR1 SEHNR, CDR2 FQNEAQ (reference sequence). V shed 3 bases and J shed 5 bases, with 13 bases lying between them. The CDR3 is 14 residues long. DNA for the CDR3: TGTGCCAGCAGCTTGGGGGCCGAGGGGACTGAAGCTTTCTTT. Translated: CASSLGAEGTEAFF.

The rearrangement links TRBV7-2 to TRBJ2-2; a possible D gene is TRBD2 (6 bases). The V end lost 4 bases, the J end lost 5 bases, and 11 bases lay between the germline ends. This CDR3 is 14 amino acids long. From germline, CDR1 is SGHTA and CDR2 FQGNSA. The CDR3 region is CASSSVAGTGELFF. In nucleotides, the CDR3 is TGTGCCAGCAGCTCCGTTGCGGGGACCGGGGAGCTGTTTTTT.

The rearrangement links TRBV10-3 to TRBJ1-5; D may be TRBD1 (6 bases). With 3 bases removed from V and 7 bases from J, the gap between germline ends came to 7 bases. This CDR3 comprises 12 residues. Looked up from germline, CDR1 is ENHRY and CDR2 is SYGVKD. CDR3 in amino acids: CAISEQGQPQHF. The CDR3 DNA reads as TGTGCCATCAGTGAACAGGGACAGCCCCAGCATTTT.

The chain employs TRBV28 and TRBJ2-7; tentatively, D is TRBD1 (6 bases). V was shortened by 4 bases and J by 2 bases, with 12 bases between the two germline ends. The V gene's germline CDR1 is MDHEN and CDR2 SYDVKM. The CDR3 runs 14 residues. The CDR3 loop is CASSSPTGPYEQYF. DNA for the CDR3: TGTGCCAGCAGTTCCCCGACAGGCCCCTACGAGCAGTACTTC.

CDR3 amino acids: CASSLANRTPYNEQFF. The CDR3 region has the DNA TGCGCCAGCAGCTTGGCCAACCGGACGCCCTACAATGAGCAGTTCTTC. V gene TRBV5-1 combines with J gene TRBJ2-1, with D unresolved. V was trimmed by 0 bases and J by 2 bases, leaving 12 bases between them. The germline gives CDR1 SGHRS, CDR2 YFSETQ. This CDR3 comprises 16 residues. The whole variable domain, remainder taken from reference TRBV5-1 and TRBJ2-1, is KAGVTQTPRYLIKTRGQQVTLSCSPISGHRSVSWYQQTPGQGLQFLFEYFSETQRNKGNFPGRFSGRQFSNSRSEMNVSTLELGDSALYLCASSLANRTPYNEQFFGPGTRLTVL.